The sequence of this T cell receptor (beta chain) was determined in a study of regulatory T cells in long-lasting Graves disease. The study's findings and limits: Preferential use of TRBV28, TRBJ1-2 and TRBJ2-5 was seen in persistent disease. Comparison showed that persistent patients shared more public clonotypes (2,741) than new patients (roughly 1,000).

Time point given: persistent/refractory GD, antithyroid drugs over 5 years with positive TRAb. Following extraction of RNA from PBMCs, that RNA was used to make the TCR library. The patients were enrolled through endocrinology in Xi'an, China. The TCR beta library used iRepertoire HTBI primers with Arm-PCR amplification of CDR3. TCRdb independently ran MiXCR on the multiplex PCR reads; one entry per CDR3 protein. There are hundreds of thousands of distinct CDR3 sequences in the sample; around 32% occur only once, and around 42% lies in the top ten. This clonotype was observed at least ten times. Its antigen is undetermined. V was pared by 9 bases and J by 4 bases, with 16 bases between. The length of the CDR3 is 14 residues. The germline V gene has CDR1 SNHLY and CDR2 FYNNEI.

The sequence was collected from a female donor with Graves disease. The chain links TRBV2 to TRBJ1-3, with D unclear. The material sequenced was peripheral blood mononuclear cells (PBMCs), taken when the disease was refractory, from a patient treated with antithyroid drugs. The CDR3 spells CARDMGGIGNTIYF. CDR3 DNA: TGTGCCAGAGATATGGGAGGGATCGGAAACACCATATATTTT.